These T cell receptor beta chains were read from a single sample in a study of OX40 agonist ivuxolimab in advanced cancers. TCRdb keeps only in-frame clones here, not all; method: immunoSEQ multiplex PCR. The table has 70,000 to 80,000 clones, around 89% seen once. The sample here was CD4+ or CD8+ T cells sorted from blood, taken in a trial of the OX40 agonist ivuxolimab. These receptors came from an adult with an advanced solid tumor such as melanoma, head and neck, liver or kidney cancer. Each CDR3 is given without its conserved first and last residue. A D gene is named only where the DNA matches it firmly.

J	V	D	CDR3
TRBJ2-3	TRBV20-1	.	SARPADTQY
TRBJ1-2	TRBV6-5	.	ASSYTPNYGHT
TRBJ2-1	TRBV5-1	TRBD1	ASSSNPGQGGTYNEQF
TRBJ2-3	TRBV6-5	.	ASSYSGAGADTQY
TRBJ2-5	TRBV29-1	TRBD1	SVTGGGKTQY
TRBJ2-7	TRBV7-9	.	ASSFGTNTYEQY
TRBJ1-4	TRBV7-9	.	ASSSNRASNEKLF
TRBJ2-1	TRBV10-1	.	ASSASTDEQF
TRBJ2-7	TRBV10-3	TRBD1	AIGQGHLSSYEQY
TRBJ1-5	TRBV7-8	.	ASREGVLYQPQH
TRBJ1-4	TRBV5-1	.	ASSLAGTRDNEKLF
TRBJ2-7	TRBV4-3	TRBD1	ASSQDWQGAREQY
TRBJ1-1	TRBV6-6	.	ASSSRGLTEAF
TRBJ2-7	TRBV6-5	TRBD2	ASSYSLAGAYEQY
TRBJ2-7	TRBV11-3	.	ASSSSLSVYEQY
TRBJ1-5	TRBV5-1	.	ASSLFGGDQPQH
TRBJ2-3	TRBV5-4	TRBD2	ASSLVASGSGTDTQY
TRBJ2-1	TRBV6-1	.	ASLGGVSYNEQF
TRBJ2-1	TRBV6-4	TRBD2	ASSPNSLAASYNEQF
TRBJ2-5	TRBV19	TRBD2	ASSLAGGETQY
TRBJ2-5	TRBV18	.	ASSSTFQETQY
TRBJ1-5	TRBV10-3	.	AINNEGNQPQH
TRBJ1-1	TRBV6-5	TRBD1	ASSYDRGRNTEAF
TRBJ1-2	TRBV18	TRBD1	ASSPARGGANYGYT
TRBJ2-1	TRBV18	TRBD2	ASSPALAGAGEQF
TRBJ1-5	TRBV10-3	.	AISESTSVGQPQH
TRBJ1-6	TRBV10-3	TRBD1	AISGSPGGQGKSPLH
TRBJ1-1	TRBV19	TRBD1	ASSSSGGTAEAF
TRBJ2-7	TRBV6-5	.	ASSYSTGTPDEQY
TRBJ2-1	TRBV10-1	.	ASSESVGGSYNEQF
TRBJ2-3	TRBV7-2	TRBD2	ASSLGSGKTADTQY
TRBJ1-2	TRBV19	.	ASSRYGANYGYT
TRBJ2-5	TRBV7-6	TRBD2	ASSLVGGSGSAETQY
TRBJ2-3	TRBV2	.	ASSSLGKDTQY
TRBJ2-7	TRBV5-4	TRBD2	ASSLGLAGGYEQY
TRBJ1-2	TRBV6-5	.	ASGALNGGYT
TRBJ2-3	TRBV29-1	.	SAGTLTDTQY
TRBJ2-1	TRBV7-2	.	ASSQGVRRTRSSYNEQF
TRBJ2-1	TRBV4-3	.	ASSQDAPVGGRGGNEQF
TRBJ2-7	TRBV20-1	.	SAATGIEQY
TRBJ2-7	TRBV19	.	ASSLRAAYEQY
TRBJ1-1	TRBV9	.	ASSVGVLTGSEAF
TRBJ2-7	TRBV5-1	.	ASSLVSSYEQY
TRBJ1-2	TRBV6-1	.	ASSEFQAADFYGYT
TRBJ2-5	TRBV7-2	TRBD1	ASSPGGPQETQY
TRBJ2-1	TRBV16	.	ASSQSSPIGAGNNEQF
TRBJ1-1	TRBV9	.	ASSVGNWDEAF
TRBJ2-1	TRBV6-5	.	ASSSPVNEQF
TRBJ1-2	TRBV6-6	TRBD1	ASTGGGTGYT
TRBJ1-5	TRBV6-6	.	ASSDRNNQPQH
TRBJ1-2	TRBV6-1	.	ASSASFLRGSGYT
TRBJ1-4	TRBV19	TRBD1	ASSMVKGAGITNEKLF
TRBJ2-7	TRBV5-8	.	ASKGGGPLEQY
TRBJ2-5	TRBV7-2	.	ASSLLAQETQY
TRBJ1-2	TRBV18	.	ASSPGQREYGYT
TRBJ2-1	TRBV4-2	TRBD2	ASSHPSGRANNEQF
TRBJ2-1	TRBV5-1	.	ASSGTLVEQF
TRBJ1-1	TRBV6-5	.	ASSYSGQLGTEAF
TRBJ1-1	TRBV19	.	ASSTLQTGNTEAF
TRBJ2-7	TRBV11-3	.	ASSRLSYEQY